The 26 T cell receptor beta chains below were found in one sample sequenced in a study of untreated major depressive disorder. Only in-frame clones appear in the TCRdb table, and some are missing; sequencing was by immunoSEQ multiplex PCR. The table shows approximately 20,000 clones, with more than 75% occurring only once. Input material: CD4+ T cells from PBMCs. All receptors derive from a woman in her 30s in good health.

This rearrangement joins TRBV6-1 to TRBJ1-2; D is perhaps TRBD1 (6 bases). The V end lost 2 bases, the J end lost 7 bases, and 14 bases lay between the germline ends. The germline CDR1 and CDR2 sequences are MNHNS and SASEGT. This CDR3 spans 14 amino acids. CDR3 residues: CASSEMGATGGYTF. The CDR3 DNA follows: TGTGCCAGCAGTGAAATGGGGGCCACGGGTGGCTACACCTTC.

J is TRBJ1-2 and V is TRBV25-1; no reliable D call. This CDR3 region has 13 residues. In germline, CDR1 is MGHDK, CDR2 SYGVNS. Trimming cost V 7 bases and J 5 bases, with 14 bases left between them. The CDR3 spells CASTRPGTYGYTF. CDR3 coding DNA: TGTGCCAGCACCCGACCTGGAACATATGGCTACACCTTC.

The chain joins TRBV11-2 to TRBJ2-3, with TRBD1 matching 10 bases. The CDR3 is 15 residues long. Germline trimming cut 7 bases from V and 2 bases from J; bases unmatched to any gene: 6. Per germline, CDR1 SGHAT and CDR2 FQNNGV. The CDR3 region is CASILGTGVTDTQYF. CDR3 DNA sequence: TGTGCCAGCATTCTCGGGACAGGGGTCACAGATACGCAGTATTTT.

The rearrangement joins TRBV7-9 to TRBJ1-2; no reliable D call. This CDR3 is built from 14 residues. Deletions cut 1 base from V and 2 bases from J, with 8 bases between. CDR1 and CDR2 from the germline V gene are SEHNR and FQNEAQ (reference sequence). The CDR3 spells CASSLGRENYGYTF. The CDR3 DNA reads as TGTGCCAGCAGCTTAGGCCGGGAAAACTATGGCTACACCTTC.

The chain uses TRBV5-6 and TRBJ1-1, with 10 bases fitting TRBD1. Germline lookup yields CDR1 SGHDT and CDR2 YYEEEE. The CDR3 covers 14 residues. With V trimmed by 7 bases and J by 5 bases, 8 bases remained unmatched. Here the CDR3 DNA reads TGTGCCAGCGCTTGGACAGGGGGAGGGACTGAAGCTTTCTTT. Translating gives CASAWTGGGTEAFF.

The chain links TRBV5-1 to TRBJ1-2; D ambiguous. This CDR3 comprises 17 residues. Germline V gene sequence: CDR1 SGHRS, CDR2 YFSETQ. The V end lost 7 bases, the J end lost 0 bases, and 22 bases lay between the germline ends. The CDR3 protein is CASGGGVGRNTNYGYTF. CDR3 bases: TGCGCCAGCGGTGGTGGTGTGGGCAGGAACACTAACTATGGCTACACCTTC.

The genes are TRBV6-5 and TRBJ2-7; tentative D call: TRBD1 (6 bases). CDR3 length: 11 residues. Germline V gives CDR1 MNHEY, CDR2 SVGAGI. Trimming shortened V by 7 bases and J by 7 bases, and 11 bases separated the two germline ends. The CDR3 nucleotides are TGTGCCAGCAAGGGGGTGGGGGAGCAGTACTTC. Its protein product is CASKGVGEQYF.

CDR3 sequence: CASSLDLVSSYEQYF. Written as DNA, the CDR3 is TGCGCCAGCAGCTTGGATTTAGTTAGCTCCTACGAGCAGTACTTC. The chain carries TRBV5-1 and TRBJ2-7; no firm D call. The CDR3 covers 15 residues. V was clipped by 0 bases and J by 0 bases, with 10 bases between them. Germline V gene sequence: CDR1 SGHRS, CDR2 YFSETQ. Complete variable domain (other parts from reference TRBV5-1 and TRBJ2-7): KAGVTQTPRYLIKTRGQQVTLSCSPISGHRSVSWYQQTPGQGLQFLFEYFSETQRNKGNFPGRFSGRQFSNSRSEMNVSTLELGDSALYLCASSLDLVSSYEQYFGPGTRLTVT.

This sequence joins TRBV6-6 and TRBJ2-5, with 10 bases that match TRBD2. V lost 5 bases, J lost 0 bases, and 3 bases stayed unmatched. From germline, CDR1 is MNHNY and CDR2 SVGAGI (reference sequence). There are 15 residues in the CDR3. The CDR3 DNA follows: TGTGCCAGCAGTCTAGCGGGGGCTAACCAAGAGACCCAGTACTTC. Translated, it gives CASSLAGANQETQYF.

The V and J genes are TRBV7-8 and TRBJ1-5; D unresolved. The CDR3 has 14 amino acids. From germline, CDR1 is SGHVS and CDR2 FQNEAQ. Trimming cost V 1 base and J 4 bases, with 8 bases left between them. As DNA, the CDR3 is TGTGCCAGCAGCTTAGTAGACTCGAATCAGCCCCAGCATTTT. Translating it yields CASSLVDSNQPQHF.

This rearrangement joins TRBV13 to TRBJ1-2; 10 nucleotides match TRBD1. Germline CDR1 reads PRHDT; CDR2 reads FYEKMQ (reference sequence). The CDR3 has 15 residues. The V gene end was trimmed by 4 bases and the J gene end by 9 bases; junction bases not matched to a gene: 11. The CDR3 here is CASSYKTGGTWRYTF. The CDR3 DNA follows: TGTGCCAGCAGCTACAAGACAGGGGGCACTTGGCGCTACACCTTC.

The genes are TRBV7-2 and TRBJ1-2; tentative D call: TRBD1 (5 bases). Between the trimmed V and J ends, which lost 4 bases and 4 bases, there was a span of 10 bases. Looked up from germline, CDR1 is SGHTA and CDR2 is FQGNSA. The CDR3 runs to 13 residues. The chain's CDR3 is CASSWGEFYGYTF. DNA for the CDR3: TGTGCCAGCAGCTGGGGGGAGTTCTATGGCTACACCTTC.

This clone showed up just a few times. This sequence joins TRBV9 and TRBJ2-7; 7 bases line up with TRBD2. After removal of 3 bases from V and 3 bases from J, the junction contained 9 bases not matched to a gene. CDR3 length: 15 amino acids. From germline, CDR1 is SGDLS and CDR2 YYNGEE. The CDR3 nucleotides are TGTGCCAGCAGCGCTGGACTAGAGGGAATCTACGAGCAGTACTTC. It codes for CASSAGLEGIYEQYF.

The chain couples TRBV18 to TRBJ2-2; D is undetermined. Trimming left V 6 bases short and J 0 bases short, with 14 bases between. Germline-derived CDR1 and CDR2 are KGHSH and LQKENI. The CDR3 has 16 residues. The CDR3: CASSPVYRANTGELFF. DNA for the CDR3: TGTGCCAGCTCCCCGGTTTATAGAGCGAACACCGGGGAGCTGTTTTTT.

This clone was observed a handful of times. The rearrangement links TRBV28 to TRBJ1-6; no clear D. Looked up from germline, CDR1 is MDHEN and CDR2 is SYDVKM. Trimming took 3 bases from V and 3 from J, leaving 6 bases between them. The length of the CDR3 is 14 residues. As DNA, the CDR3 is TGTGCCAGCAGTTTCGCAGTCTATAATTCACCCCTCCACTTT. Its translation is CASSFAVYNSPLHF.

The chain's CDR3 is CASSLSGDNQPQHF. The CDR3 nucleotides are TGTGCCAGCAGTTTATCGGGGGACAATCAGCCCCAGCATTTT. The chain has TRBV27 and TRBJ1-5; weak D call: TRBD1 (5 bases). With 0 bases removed from V and 3 bases from J, the gap between germline ends came to 6 bases. Per the germline V gene, CDR1 is MNHEY and CDR2 is SMNVEV (reference sequence). The CDR3 has 14 residues.

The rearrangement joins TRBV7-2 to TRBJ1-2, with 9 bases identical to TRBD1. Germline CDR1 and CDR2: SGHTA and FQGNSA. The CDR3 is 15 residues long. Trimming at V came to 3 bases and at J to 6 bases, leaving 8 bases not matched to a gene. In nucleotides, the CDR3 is TGTGCCAGCAGCTTTCCGCCGGGACAGGGTCATGGCTACACCTTC. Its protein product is CASSFPPGQGHGYTF.

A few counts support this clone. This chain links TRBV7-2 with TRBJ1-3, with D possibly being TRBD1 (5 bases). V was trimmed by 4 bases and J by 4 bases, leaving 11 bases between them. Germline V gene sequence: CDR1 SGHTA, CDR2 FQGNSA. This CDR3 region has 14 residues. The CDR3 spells CASSSSRTGNTIYF. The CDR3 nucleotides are TGTGCCAGCAGCTCCTCCCGGACAGGAAACACCATATATTTT.

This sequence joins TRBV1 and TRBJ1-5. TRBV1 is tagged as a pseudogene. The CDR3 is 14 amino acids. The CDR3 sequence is CTSSHGDPNQPQHF. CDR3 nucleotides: TGCACCAGCAGCCACGGGGACCCCAATCAGCCCCAGCATTTT.

CDR3 amino acids: CASDTRRGGNQPQHF. The CDR3 nucleotides read TGTGCCAGCGACACGCGGCGGGGGGGGAATCAGCCCCAGCATTTT. V usage is TRBV6-1 and J usage is TRBJ1-5; D is perhaps TRBD1 (5 bases). Trimming cost V 8 bases and J 4 bases, with 18 bases left between them. The CDR3 sequence is 15 residues long. Germline V gene sequence: CDR1 MNHNS, CDR2 SASEGT.

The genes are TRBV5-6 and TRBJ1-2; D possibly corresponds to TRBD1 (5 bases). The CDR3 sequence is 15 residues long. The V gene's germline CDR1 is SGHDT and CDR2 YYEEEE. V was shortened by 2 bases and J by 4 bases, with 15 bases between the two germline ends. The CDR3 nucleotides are TGTGCCAGCAGCTTTACCAGGGTGCCCCCCTATGGCTACACCTTC. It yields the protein CASSFTRVPPYGYTF.

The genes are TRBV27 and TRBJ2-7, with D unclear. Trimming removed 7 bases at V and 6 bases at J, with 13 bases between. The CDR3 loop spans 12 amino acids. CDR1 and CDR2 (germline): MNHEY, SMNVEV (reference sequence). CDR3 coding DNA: TGTGCCAGCACCTTAAGACCCGCCGAGCAGTACTTC. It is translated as CASTLRPAEQYF.

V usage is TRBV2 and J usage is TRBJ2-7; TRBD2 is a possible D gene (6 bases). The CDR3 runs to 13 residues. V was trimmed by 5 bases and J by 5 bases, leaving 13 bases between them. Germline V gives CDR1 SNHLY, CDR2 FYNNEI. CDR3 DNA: TGTGCCAGCAGTCCCCCCGGGGGAGACGAGCAGTACTTC. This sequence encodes CASSPPGGDEQYF. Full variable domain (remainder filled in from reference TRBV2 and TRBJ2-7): EPEVTQTPSHQVTQMGQEVILRCVPISNHLYFYWYRQILGQKVEFLVSFYNNEISEKSEIFDDQFSVERPDGSNFTLKIRSTKLEDSAMYFCASSPPGGDEQYFGPGTRLTVT.

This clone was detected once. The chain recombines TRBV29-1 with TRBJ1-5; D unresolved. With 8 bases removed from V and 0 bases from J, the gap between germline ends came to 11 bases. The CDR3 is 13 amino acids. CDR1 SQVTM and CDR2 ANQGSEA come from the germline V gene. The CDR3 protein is CSYALDSNQPQHF. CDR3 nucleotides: TGCAGCTATGCGTTGGATAGCAATCAGCCCCAGCATTTT.

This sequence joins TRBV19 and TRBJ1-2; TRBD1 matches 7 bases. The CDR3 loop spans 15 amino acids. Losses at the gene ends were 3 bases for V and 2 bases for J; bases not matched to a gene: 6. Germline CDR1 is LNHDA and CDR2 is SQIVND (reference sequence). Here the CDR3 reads CASSMKGGSNYGYTF. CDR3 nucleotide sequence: TGTGCCAGTAGTATGAAAGGGGGCAGCAACTATGGCTACACCTTC.

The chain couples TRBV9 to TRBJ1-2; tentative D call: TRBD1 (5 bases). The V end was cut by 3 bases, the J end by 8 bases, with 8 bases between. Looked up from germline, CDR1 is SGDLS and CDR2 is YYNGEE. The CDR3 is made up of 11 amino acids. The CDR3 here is CASSANRGYTF. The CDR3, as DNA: TGTGCCAGCAGCGCGAACAGGGGCTACACCTTC.